These 26 T cell receptor beta chains were all obtained from the same sample, sequenced in a study of blood T cell repertoires in COVID-19. Clones were sequenced by immunoSEQ multiplex PCR, and TCRdb holds only the in-frame ones, with some missing. The table includes approximately 70,000 clones, roughly 87% detected once. Sequencing used peripheral blood. The receptors come from a woman aged 50 to 60 with COVID-19, enrolled during active disease.

The chain is built from TRBV5-4 and TRBJ1-1, with D tentatively TRBD1 (5 bases). The V end lost 3 bases, the J end lost 0 bases, and 12 bases lay between the germline ends. The CDR3 is made up of 15 amino acids. The germline V gene encodes CDR1 SGHNT and CDR2 YYREEE (reference sequence). The CDR3 DNA follows: TGTGCCAGCAGCTCGCCGGACACCTTGAACACTGAAGCTTTCTTT. This encodes CASSSPDTLNTEAFF.

The genes are TRBV29-1 and TRBJ2-5; TRBD1 might be the D (5 bases). CDR1 and CDR2 from the germline V gene are SQVTM and ANQGSEA. The V and J ends lost 4 bases and 2 bases respectively, with 8 bases between them. The CDR3 extends over 12 amino acids. The DNA for the CDR3 is TGCAGCGTTGCTCAGGGACAAGAGACCCAGTACTTC. Encoded protein: CSVAQGQETQYF.

This sequence joins TRBV7-9 and TRBJ1-4; unclear D gene. V lost 6 bases to trimming and J lost 0 bases, with 17 bases between them. The CDR3 contains 17 residues. The V gene's germline CDR1 is SEHNR and CDR2 FQNEAQ (reference sequence). CDR3 sequence (DNA): TGTGCCAGCAGACCTGCACCCTACAGAGCAACTAATGAAAAACTGTTTTTT. Amino acids: CASRPAPYRATNEKLFF. Based on the CDR3 plus reference TRBV7-9 and TRBJ1-4, the full variable domain is DTGVSQNPRHKITKRGQNVTFRCDPISEHNRLYWYRQTLGQGPEFLTYFQNEAQLEKSRLLSDRFSAERPKGSFSTLEIQRTEQGDSAMYLCASRPAPYRATNEKLFFGSGTQLSVL.

The chain has TRBV29-1 and TRBJ2-1; 9 bases are a match to TRBD2. The CDR3 consists of 13 residues. Germline lookup yields CDR1 SQVTM and CDR2 ANQGSEA. V gave up 1 base and J gave up 6 bases; unmatched junction bases: 1. The CDR3 bases are TGCAGCGTTGAAGCGGGACTAGCCAATGAGCAGTTCTTC. Amino acid sequence: CSVEAGLANEQFF.

The rearrangement joins TRBV11-2 to TRBJ2-3; TRBD2 matches at 7 bases. Germline assignment: CDR1 SGHAT and CDR2 FQNNGV. The CDR3 sequence is 15 residues long. Trimming removed 5 bases from V and 3 bases from J; junction bases left unmatched: 8. The CDR3 sequence is CASSTLADSTDTQYF. The CDR3 nucleotides read TGTGCCAGCAGCACCCTAGCGGATTCAACAGATACGCAGTATTTT.

The chain carries TRBV6-5 and TRBJ2-1; 8 bases line up with TRBD2. This CDR3 contains 16 residues. Germline V gene data show CDR1 as MNHEY and CDR2 as SVGAGI. The V and J ends lost 4 bases and 4 bases, in that order; junction bases with no gene match: 9. The DNA for the CDR3 is TGTGCCAGCAGTTCTACCGGGACTAGTGTATACAATGAGCAGTTCTTC. Its protein product is CASSSTGTSVYNEQFF.

This clone was counted once. V usage is TRBV4-3 and J usage is TRBJ1-6; D is unclear. V lost 3 bases to trimming and J lost 10 bases, with 10 bases between them. This CDR3 is 13 amino acids long. CDR1 and CDR2 (germline): LGHNA, YSLEER. The CDR3 nucleotides read TGCGCCAGCAGCCACCATGGAGAGTCACCCCTCCACTTT. It specifies CASSHHGESPLHF.

The chain has TRBV6-5 and TRBJ1-1, with D perhaps TRBD1 (6 bases). Trimming stripped 7 bases from V and 4 bases from J, with 13 bases between. Germline lookup yields CDR1 MNHEY and CDR2 SVGAGI. This CDR3 contains 13 residues. The CDR3 nucleotides are TGTGCCAGCACCTGGGTAGGGGGCACTGAAGCTTTCTTT. Its translation: CASTWVGGTEAFF.

The chain is built from TRBV28 and TRBJ2-1; 14 positions agree with TRBD2. V shed 7 bases and J 2 bases; nucleotides not matched to a gene: 10. The CDR3 length is 18 residues. Looked up from germline, CDR1 is MDHEN and CDR2 is SYDVKM. The CDR3: CASNSGLAGVWTYNEQFF. CDR3 DNA: TGTGCCAGCAATTCGGGACTAGCGGGAGTATGGACCTACAATGAGCAGTTCTTC.

The chain combines TRBV27 with TRBJ1-1, with D perhaps TRBD1 (5 bases). Deletions cut 5 bases from V and 6 bases from J, with 19 bases between. Germline assignment: CDR1 MNHEY and CDR2 SMNVEV (reference sequence). This CDR3 is 15 amino acids long. The CDR3 DNA reads as TGTGCCAGCAGTCTTATACACAGGCGGGGGGCTGAAGCTTTCTTT. It codes for CASSLIHRRGAEAFF.

The rearrangement links TRBV5-4 to TRBJ2-1; possible D gene TRBD1, 5 bases. The CDR3 has 14 amino acids. Trimming cost V 3 bases and J 6 bases, with 13 bases left between them. Germline lookup yields CDR1 SGHNT and CDR2 YYREEE (reference sequence). The CDR3 DNA reads TGTGCCAGCAGCTCGACCCCCCAGGGCAATGAGCAGTTCTTC. Encoded protein: CASSSTPQGNEQFF.

The chain employs TRBV6-5 and TRBJ1-5; tentative D call: TRBD1 (6 bases). V was shortened by 10 bases and J by 5 bases, with 15 bases between the two germline ends. Looked up from germline, CDR1 is MNHEY and CDR2 is SVGAGI. The CDR3 has 13 amino acids. The CDR3 spells CATRGGVDQPQHF. The CDR3 DNA reads TGTGCCACCCGAGGGGGGGTCGATCAGCCCCAGCATTTT.

The chain has TRBV28 and TRBJ2-7, with 8 nucleotides matching TRBD1. J was trimmed by 2 bases and V by 5 bases; bases with no gene match: 8. This CDR3 comprises 15 residues. Per the germline V gene, CDR1 is MDHEN and CDR2 is SYDVKM. The CDR3 bases are TGTGCCAGCAGTCCTCGTTTGGGACAGGCCTACGAGCAGTACTTC. It specifies CASSPRLGQAYEQYF. The variable domain in full, with the rest retrieved from reference TRBV28 and TRBJ2-7, is DVKVTQSSRYLVKRTGEKVFLECVQDMDHENMFWYRQDPGLGLRLIYFSYDVKMKEKGDIPEGYSVSREKKERFSLILESASTNQTSMYLCASSPRLGQAYEQYFGPGTRLTVT.

This chain uses TRBV27 with TRBJ2-3; D may be TRBD1 (5 bases). The CDR3 loop spans 17 amino acids. Per germline, CDR1 MNHEY and CDR2 SMNVEV (reference sequence). The ends were cut back, 0 bases at V and 4 bases at J, with 17 bases in the middle. CDR3 nucleotide sequence: TGTGCCAGCAGTTTATCAGCGCAGGGATTCGGACCAGATACGCAGTATTTT. Protein sequence: CASSLSAQGFGPDTQYF.

The chain carries TRBV15 and TRBJ2-5; 7 bases map to TRBD2. The CDR3 is 15 amino acids. The germline V gene has CDR1 LNHNV and CDR2 YYDKDF (reference sequence). V trimming: 5 bases; J trimming: 4 bases; junction bases outside the gene matches: 10. Here the CDR3 DNA reads TGTGCCACCAGCGGATGGGGGGGGGAGGGAGAGACCCAGTACTTC. Its protein product is CATSGWGGEGETQYF.

The chain combines TRBV5-4 with TRBJ2-1; 8 nucleotides match TRBD2. The junction had 6 bases not matched to a gene; V was cut back by 2 bases and J by 2 bases. The CDR3 spans 16 residues. The germline gives CDR1 SGHNT, CDR2 YYREEE (reference sequence). CDR3 region: CASSFGAGGTYNEQFF. The CDR3 DNA is TGTGCCAGCAGCTTCGGTGCGGGAGGCACCTACAATGAGCAGTTCTTC.

The J gene is TRBJ1-4, the V gene TRBV29-1, with D possibly TRBD1 on 6 matching bases. CDR3 length equals 13 residues. With 5 bases removed from V and 3 bases from J, the gap between germline ends came to 10 bases. From germline, CDR1 is SQVTM and CDR2 ANQGSEA. CDR3 in amino acids: CSVTGQANEKLFF. CDR3 nucleotides: TGCAGCGTTACAGGGCAGGCTAATGAAAAACTGTTTTTT.

This rearrangement joins TRBV19 to TRBJ1-5, with D maybe TRBD1 (6 bases). V was trimmed by 2 bases and J by 5 bases, leaving 10 bases between them. In germline, CDR1 is LNHDA, CDR2 SQIVND (reference sequence). The CDR3 is 14 amino acids. This chain's CDR3 is CASSISDRYQPQHF. The CDR3 DNA reads TGTGCCAGTAGTATAAGCGACAGGTATCAGCCCCAGCATTTT.

As DNA, the CDR3 is TGTGCCAGCACGGGCTACGAGCAGTACTTC. It is translated as CASTGYEQYF. The chain employs TRBV7-3 and TRBJ2-7; D is undetermined. V was shortened by 7 bases and J by 3 bases, with 4 bases between the two germline ends. The CDR3 contains 10 residues. Germline CDR1 reads SGHTA; CDR2 reads FQGTGA.

V and J are TRBV5-6 and TRBJ2-3, with D possibly being TRBD2 (6 bases). The CDR3 sequence is 14 residues long. Germline CDR1 and CDR2: SGHDT and YYEEEE. Trimming removed 5 bases at V and 2 bases at J, with 12 bases between. CDR3 loop: CASRRDFNTDTQYF. CDR3 nucleotides: TGTGCCAGCAGGCGGGACTTTAACACAGATACGCAGTATTTT.

The chain couples TRBV4-2 to TRBJ2-2; 7 bases match TRBD2. This CDR3 contains 16 residues. V gave up 1 base and J gave up 2 bases; unmatched junction bases: 4. Germline lookup yields CDR1 LGHNA and CDR2 YNFKEQ. For the CDR3, the DNA is TGTGCCAGCAGCCAAGTTGCGGGAGACAACACCGGGGAGCTGTTTTTT. Residues: CASSQVAGDNTGELFF.

This chain connects TRBV29-1 to TRBJ1-2; 7 nucleotides match TRBD1. Trimming removed 6 bases from V and 4 bases from J; junction bases left unmatched: 2. CDR1 is SQVTM, CDR2 ANQGSEA, per germline. The CDR3 has 11 amino acids. The CDR3 region has the DNA TGCAGCGTGAGACAGGGCTATGGCTACACCTTC. Its translation: CSVRQGYGYTF.

This sequence joins TRBV29-1 and TRBJ1-4; D may be TRBD1 (6 bases). This CDR3 contains 15 residues. V was pared by 7 bases and J by 3 bases, with 18 bases between. Germline-derived CDR1 and CDR2 are SQVTM and ANQGSEA. The CDR3 loop reads CSAVLRTDSNEKLFF. CDR3 nucleotides: TGCAGCGCCGTTCTAAGGACAGATTCTAATGAAAAACTGTTTTTT.

This clone was detected a few times. At the DNA level, this CDR3 is encoded by other sequences in the same sample as well. The J gene is TRBJ1-5, the V gene TRBV12-3 or TRBV12-4, with D possibly matching TRBD1 (5 bases). The CDR3 is 12 amino acids. Trimming shortened V by 2 bases and J by 7 bases, and 6 bases separated the two germline ends. The CDR3 DNA reads TGTGCCAGCAGTTTAAGGGGCCAGCCCCAGCATTTT. It specifies CASSLRGQPQHF.

The chain carries TRBV6-4 and TRBJ2-7; D unclear. The germline CDR1 and CDR2 sequences are MRHNA and SNTAGT. The CDR3 is made up of 13 amino acids. With 0 bases removed from V and 8 bases from J, the gap between germline ends came to 11 bases. In nucleotides, the CDR3 is TGTGCCAGCAGTGACTCCACCGGTTCGAAGCAGTACTTC. Protein sequence: CASSDSTGSKQYF.

This clone was seen once. The genes are TRBV28 and TRBJ1-4; D not resolved. The CDR3 has 11 residues. Trimming pared 4 bases from V and 15 bases from J, leaving 12 bases between. Germline V gene data show CDR1 as MDHEN and CDR2 as SYDVKM. CDR3 nucleotide sequence: TGTGCCAGCAGTTACCGCCATATAGTGTTTTTT. This translates into CASSYRHIVFF. Full variable domain (missing parts from reference TRBV28 and TRBJ1-4): DVKVTQSSRYLVKRTGEKVFLECVQDMDHENMFWYRQDPGLGLRLIYFSYDVKMKEKGDIPEGYSVSREKKERFSLILESASTNQTSMYLCASSYRHIVFFGSGTQLSVL.